These T cell receptor beta chains were read from a single sample in a study of blood T cell repertoires in COVID-19. Measured with immunoSEQ multiplex PCR; TCRdb has only the in-frame clones, and not every one. The sample lists approximately 470,000 clones; roughly 90% were seen once. Source material: PBMCs or T cells enriched from blood (not recorded which). These receptors were obtained from a woman between 18 and 29 years old who had recovered from COVID-19. The CDR3 runs from the conserved cysteine through the conserved F or W. Fields, in order: J gene, CDR3 length, V gene, D gene, clone size, CDR3 protein, CDR3 DNA. D genes are given only for firm matches. Clone size is given for some rows only: seen once, a few or many times, or a class if the clone is expanded.

J: TRBJ2-3; length: 16; V: TRBV6-5; D: TRBD1; size: once; CDR3: CASSYGAGGATDTQYF; DNA: TGTGCCAGCAGTTACGGGGCAGGGGGCGCAACAGATACGCAGTATTTT
J: TRBJ1-4; length: 14; V: TRBV10-2; D: -; size: few; CDR3: CASRSSPGVEKLFF; DNA: TGCGCCAGCAGGTCCTCCCCAGGGGTGGAAAAACTGTTTTTT
J: TRBJ2-3; length: 13; V: TRBV11-3; D: -; size: -; CDR3: CASSLGQADTQYF; DNA: TGTGCCAGCAGCTTGGGTCAGGCAGATACGCAGTATTTT
J: TRBJ1-5; length: 15; V: TRBV7-9; D: TRBD1; size: -; CDR3: CASSFGTGINQPQHF; DNA: TGTGCCAGCAGCTTCGGGACAGGGATCAATCAGCCCCAGCATTTT
J: TRBJ1-1; length: 17; V: TRBV5-4; D: -; size: -; CDR3: CASSSGQGIRGNTEAFF; DNA: TGTGCCAGCAGTTCGGGACAAGGGATTCGGGGTAACACTGAAGCTTTCTTT
J: TRBJ1-1; length: 14; V: TRBV5-8; D: TRBD1; size: -; CDR3: CASSADRGNTEAFF; DNA: TGTGCCAGCAGCGCCGACAGGGGCAACACTGAAGCTTTCTTT
J: TRBJ1-2; length: 13; V: TRBV2; D: TRBD1; size: -; CDR3: CASRDRGTYGYTF; DNA: TGTGCCAGCAGGGACAGGGGGACCTATGGCTACACCTTC
J: TRBJ1-3; length: 15; V: TRBV6-5; D: -; size: few; CDR3: CASRSQASAGNTIYF; DNA: TGTGCCAGCAGATCCCAGGCGTCCGCTGGAAACACCATATATTTT
J: TRBJ2-7; length: 14; V: TRBV5-1; D: -; size: -; CDR3: CASSLEAGLNEQYF; DNA: TGCGCCAGCAGCTTGGAGGCAGGGCTAAACGAGCAGTACTTC
J: TRBJ2-7; length: 14; V: TRBV15; D: -; size: -; CDR3: CATSREYRVYEQYF; DNA: TGTGCCACCAGCAGAGAATATCGGGTCTACGAGCAGTACTTC
J: TRBJ1-3; length: 15; V: TRBV30; D: -; size: -; CDR3: CAWSDGQPGGNTIYF; DNA: TGTGCCTGGAGTGACGGACAGCCGGGAGGAAACACCATATATTTT
J: TRBJ2-1; length: 15; V: TRBV4-1; D: -; size: -; CDR3: CASSPSNSVGNEQFF; DNA: TGCGCCAGCAGCCCATCGAACTCGGTCGGCAATGAGCAGTTCTTC
J: TRBJ2-1; length: 17; V: TRBV5-4; D: -; size: once; CDR3: CASSLRAGRSSYNEQFF; DNA: TGTGCCAGCAGCTTGAGGGCGGGGAGAAGCTCCTACAATGAGCAGTTCTTC
J: TRBJ1-1; length: 14; V: TRBV5-4; D: -; size: once; CDR3: CASSRTIQDTEAFF; DNA: TGTGCCAGCAGTAGGACGATACAGGACACTGAAGCTTTCTTT
J: TRBJ2-2; length: 13; V: TRBV11-2; D: -; size: -; CDR3: CASSPLETGELFF; DNA: TGTGCCAGCAGCCCCCTAGAGACCGGGGAGCTGTTTTTT
J: TRBJ2-7; length: 14; V: TRBV4-2; D: -; size: -; CDR3: CASSPPGVSYEQYF; DNA: TGTGCCAGCAGCCCCCCGGGGGTCTCCTACGAGCAGTACTTC
J: TRBJ1-5; length: 14; V: TRBV6-5; D: -; size: -; CDR3: CASSKGGPNQPQHF; DNA: TGTGCCAGCAGTAAGGGAGGGCCCAATCAGCCCCAGCATTTT
J: TRBJ2-3; length: 14; V: TRBV5-1; D: TRBD1; size: -; CDR3: CASSRDSSKDTQYF; DNA: TGCGCCAGCTCCCGGGACAGTTCTAAAGATACGCAGTATTTT
J: TRBJ1-3; length: 16; V: TRBV30; D: -; size: -; CDR3: CAWSPPERYLGNTIYF; DNA: TGTGCCTGGAGTCCCCCGGAGCGATACCTTGGAAACACCATATATTTT
J: TRBJ1-2; length: 13; V: TRBV27; D: -; size: once; CDR3: CASSPSILYGYTF; DNA: TGTGCCAGCAGCCCCAGTATCCTCTATGGCTACACCTTC
J: TRBJ2-7; length: 13; V: TRBV10-3; D: TRBD1; size: -; CDR3: CAIRGGQGYEQYF; DNA: TGTGCCATCAGGGGGGGACAGGGTTACGAGCAGTACTTC
J: TRBJ2-2; length: 18; V: TRBV19; D: -; size: -; CDR3: CASSTPPGAGDPTGELFF; DNA: TGTGCCAGTAGTACTCCCCCGGGGGCGGGGGACCCCACCGGGGAGCTGTTTTTT
J: TRBJ1-5; length: 13; V: TRBV9; D: -; size: -; CDR3: CASSVDINQPQHF; DNA: TGTGCCAGCAGCGTAGACATCAATCAGCCCCAGCATTTT
J: TRBJ2-5; length: 17; V: TRBV11-2; D: TRBD2; size: few; CDR3: CASRDGLAGADQETQYF; DNA: TGTGCCAGCAGGGACGGACTAGCGGGGGCCGACCAAGAGACCCAGTACTTC
J: TRBJ2-7; length: 16; V: TRBV4-1; D: TRBD1; size: few; CDR3: CASSHTTGTGLYEQYF; DNA: TGCGCCAGCAGCCACACCACCGGGACAGGCCTCTACGAGCAGTACTTC
J: TRBJ2-7; length: 13; V: TRBV27; D: TRBD1; size: -; CDR3: CASSLRDRAEQYF; DNA: TGTGCCAGCAGTTTACGGGACAGGGCCGAGCAGTACTTC
J: TRBJ2-1; length: 15; V: TRBV7-7; D: TRBD2; size: -; CDR3: CASSAREGLNNEQFF; DNA: TGTGCCAGCAGCGCCAGGGAGGGGCTGAACAATGAGCAGTTCTTC
J: TRBJ1-6; length: 13; V: TRBV6-5; D: TRBD1; size: -; CDR3: CASGTGHNSPLHF; DNA: TGTGCCAGCGGGACAGGGCATAATTCACCCCTCCACTTT
J: TRBJ1-5; length: 17; V: TRBV21-1; D: -; size: -; CDR3: CASSERQARRHLEPQHF; DNA: TGTGCCAGCAGCGAGAGACAGGCCCGCCGGCATTTGGAGCCCCAGCATTTT
J: TRBJ1-4; length: 15; V: TRBV9; D: -; size: -; CDR3: CASSVSGATNEKLFF; DNA: TGTGCCAGCAGCGTATCAGGGGCGACTAATGAAAAACTGTTTTTT
J: TRBJ1-3; length: 15; V: TRBV5-1; D: -; size: -; CDR3: CASSLGASSGNTIYF; DNA: TGCGCCAGCAGCTTGGGTGCCAGCTCTGGAAACACCATATATTTT
J: TRBJ2-7; length: 15; V: TRBV4-2; D: TRBD1; size: -; CDR3: CASSQDGTGSNEQYF; DNA: TGTGCCAGCAGCCAAGACGGGACAGGGAGTAACGAGCAGTACTTC
J: TRBJ1-6; length: 17; V: TRBV27; D: TRBD1; size: -; CDR3: CASRPTGGYFINSPLHF; DNA: TGTGCCAGCCGTCCCACAGGGGGTTACTTTATAAATTCACCCCTCCACTTT
J: TRBJ2-1; length: 14; V: TRBV6-2/TRBV6-3; D: -; size: -; CDR3: CASSWGGLGNEQFF; DNA: TGTGCCAGCAGCTGGGGGGGCCTGGGCAATGAGCAGTTCTTC
J: TRBJ1-6; length: 17; V: TRBV6-1; D: -; size: -; CDR3: CASSEFATGVYNSPLHF; DNA: TGTGCCAGCAGTGAATTTGCGACGGGAGTTTATAATTCACCCCTCCACTTT
J: TRBJ1-2; length: 14; V: TRBV5-1; D: -; size: once; CDR3: CASSPEGESSGYTF; DNA: TGCGCCAGCAGCCCTGAGGGGGAATCTAGTGGCTACACCTTC
J: TRBJ2-7; length: 14; V: TRBV18; D: -; size: -; CDR3: CASSPEQHSYEQYF; DNA: TGTGCCAGCTCACCCGAACAGCACTCCTACGAGCAGTACTTC
J: TRBJ1-4; length: 14; V: TRBV19; D: -; size: -; CDR3: CASSIKGPNEKLFF; DNA: TGTGCCAGTAGTATAAAGGGGCCGAATGAAAAACTGTTTTTT
J: TRBJ1-2; length: 14; V: TRBV10-3; D: TRBD1; size: -; CDR3: CAISPGQGAHGYTF; DNA: TGTGCCATCAGTCCGGGACAGGGGGCGCATGGCTACACCTTC
J: TRBJ2-1; length: 15; V: TRBV5-1; D: TRBD1; size: -; CDR3: CASSLEGGAHNEQFF; DNA: TGCGCCAGCAGCTTGGAAGGGGGCGCACACAATGAGCAGTTCTTC
J: TRBJ1-4; length: 15; V: TRBV5-1; D: -; size: once; CDR3: CASSFYQGSNEKLFF; DNA: TGCGCCAGCAGCTTTTATCAGGGATCTAATGAAAAACTGTTTTTT
J: TRBJ1-6; length: 15; V: TRBV5-1; D: -; size: -; CDR3: CASSLGPSTISPLHF; DNA: TGCGCCAGCAGCTTGGGTCCCAGTACAATCTCACCCCTCCACTTT
J: TRBJ1-4; length: 16; V: TRBV6-1; D: TRBD1; size: many; CDR3: CASTDGTGVGSEKLFF; DNA: TGTGCCAGCACTGACGGGACAGGGGTCGGGAGTGAAAAACTGTTTTTT
J: TRBJ1-2; length: 13; V: TRBV2; D: -; size: once; CDR3: CASPIQGEYGYTF; DNA: TGTGCCAGCCCTATACAGGGAGAGTACGGCTACACCTTC
J: TRBJ2-7; length: 14; V: TRBV13; D: -; size: -; CDR3: CASSIYRESYEQYF; DNA: TGTGCCAGCAGTATCTACAGGGAGTCCTACGAGCAGTACTTC
J: TRBJ1-2; length: 16; V: TRBV6-5; D: -; size: -; CDR3: CASSYSPEGWLKGYTF; DNA: TGTGCCAGCAGTTACTCTCCGGAGGGGTGGTTAAAGGGCTACACCTTC
J: TRBJ1-1; length: 14; V: TRBV9; D: -; size: -; CDR3: CASSSTGFNTEAFF; DNA: TGTGCCAGCAGTTCTACAGGGTTTAACACTGAAGCTTTCTTT
J: TRBJ1-1; length: 16; V: TRBV2; D: -; size: -; CDR3: CASEGNSARGNTEAFF; DNA: TGTGCCAGCGAGGGGAACTCAGCCAGGGGGAACACTGAAGCTTTCTTT
J: TRBJ1-3; length: 17; V: TRBV4-1; D: TRBD1; size: -; CDR3: CASSQGGQSNSGNTIYF; DNA: TGCGCCAGCAGCCAAGGGGGACAGTCGAACTCTGGAAACACCATATATTTT
J: TRBJ1-6; length: 15; V: TRBV7-3; D: -; size: once; CDR3: CASSAEADLNSPLHF; DNA: TGTGCCAGCAGCGCGGAGGCGGACCTAAATTCACCCCTCCACTTT
J: TRBJ2-3; length: 13; V: TRBV6-5; D: TRBD2; size: -; CDR3: CASRFSGGDTQYF; DNA: TGTGCCAGCCGGTTTAGCGGGGGAGATACGCAGTATTTT
J: TRBJ2-5; length: 15; V: TRBV30; D: TRBD2; size: -; CDR3: CAWSKLLAGVETQYF; DNA: TGTGCCTGGAGTAAATTACTAGCGGGGGTTGAGACCCAGTACTTC
J: TRBJ1-1; length: 15; V: TRBV4-1; D: -; size: -; CDR3: CASSQESTGGTEAFF; DNA: TGCGCCAGCAGCCAAGAGTCTACGGGCGGGACTGAAGCTTTCTTT
J: TRBJ1-3; length: 15; V: TRBV18; D: -; size: -; CDR3: CASSPSQGSRNTIYF; DNA: TGTGCCAGCTCACCGTCCCAGGGTTCGAGAAACACCATATATTTT
J: TRBJ2-7; length: 15; V: TRBV11-2; D: -; size: -; CDR3: CASSFSTGPTYEQYF; DNA: TGTGCCAGCAGTTTCAGCACAGGCCCTACCTACGAGCAGTACTTC
J: TRBJ1-3; length: 16; V: TRBV30; D: -; size: -; CDR3: CAWSVLRNPSGNTIYF; DNA: TGTGCCTGGAGTGTACTGAGGAACCCCTCTGGAAACACCATATATTTT
J: TRBJ1-5; length: 19; V: TRBV19; D: -; size: -; CDR3: CASSPPLGRRFLSNQPQHF; DNA: TGTGCCAGTAGTCCCCCCCTGGGGCGGCGGTTTCTTAGCAATCAGCCCCAGCATTTT
J: TRBJ2-3; length: 15; V: TRBV5-4; D: TRBD2; size: -; CDR3: CASSSWEGSGDTQYF; DNA: TGTGCCAGCAGCTCGTGGGAGGGTTCGGGCGATACGCAGTATTTT
J: TRBJ1-2; length: 14; V: TRBV6-5; D: -; size: -; CDR3: CASDFEEGPGGYTF; DNA: TGTGCCAGCGACTTTGAGGAGGGACCGGGCGGCTACACCTTC
J: TRBJ1-5; length: 19; V: TRBV6-1; D: -; size: -; CDR3: CASSELAAGRTFSNQPQHF; DNA: TGTGCCAGCAGTGAATTAGCGGCAGGTCGCACGTTTAGCAATCAGCCCCAGCATTTT